This T cell receptor beta chain was sequenced in a study of blood T cell repertoires in COVID-19. On the study more broadly: Sites in the United States, Italy and Spain provided acute and convalescent COVID-19 samples. The analysed material was cDNA or gDNA that came from T cells, B-cell-depleted T cells, or PBMCs.

In the original analysis: How many nucleated cells were present was estimated from reference gene primer amplification. Data came from immunoSEQ multiplex PCR; TCRdb stores just in-frame clones and leaves some out. V and J calls and clone size follow that table, whereas D and trimming were derived from the DNA. The data contain approximately 250,000 clones, 65% to 90% of them singletons. This TCR was recovered from a man younger than 40 with active or convalescent COVID-19. Source material: peripheral blood.

The CDR3, as DNA: TGTGCCAGCAGCTTAGGAGATGCTAGCTATCTCGACACCGGGGAGCTGTTTTTT. This encodes CASSLGDASYLDTGELFF. J is TRBJ2-2 and V is TRBV7-6; TRBD2 is a possible D gene (5 bases). Deletions cut 1 base from V and 3 bases from J, with 18 bases between. Germline assignment: CDR1 SGHVS and CDR2 FNYEAQ. The CDR3 has 18 amino acids.